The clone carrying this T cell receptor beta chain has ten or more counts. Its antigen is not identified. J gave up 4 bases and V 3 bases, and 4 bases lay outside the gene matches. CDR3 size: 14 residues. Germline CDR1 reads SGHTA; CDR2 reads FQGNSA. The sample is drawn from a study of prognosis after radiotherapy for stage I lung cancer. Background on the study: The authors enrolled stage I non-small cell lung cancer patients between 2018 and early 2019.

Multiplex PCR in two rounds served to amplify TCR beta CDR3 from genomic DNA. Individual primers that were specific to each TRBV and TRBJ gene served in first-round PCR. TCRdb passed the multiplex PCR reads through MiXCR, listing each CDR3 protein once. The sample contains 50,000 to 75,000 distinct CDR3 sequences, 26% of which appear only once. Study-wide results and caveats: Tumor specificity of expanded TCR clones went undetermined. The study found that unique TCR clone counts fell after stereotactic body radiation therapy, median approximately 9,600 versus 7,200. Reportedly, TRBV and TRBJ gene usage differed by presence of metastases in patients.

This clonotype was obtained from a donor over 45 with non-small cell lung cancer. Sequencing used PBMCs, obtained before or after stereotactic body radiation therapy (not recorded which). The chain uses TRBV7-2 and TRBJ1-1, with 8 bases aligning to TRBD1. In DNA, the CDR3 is TGTGCCAGCAGCTTCCAGGGGGCAGGCACTGAAGCTTTCTTT. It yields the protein CASSFQGAGTEAFF.